A single sample gave rise to the 10 T cell receptor beta chains below, sequenced in a study of molecular identifiers for immune sequencing clone quantification. In TCRdb, the PCR reads were re-called with MiXCR into one record per CDR3 protein. The sample holds 250,000 to 400,000 distinct CDR3 sequences, about a fifth seen once. The sample consisted of naive CD8+ T cells from blood, with Jurkat cell RNA spiked in. As for subset: FACS-sorted CD8+CD4-CCR7+CD45RA+ naive T cells. These receptors were taken from a human donor in good health. Some libraries in this study had Jurkat cell RNA spiked in.

This clonotype was observed at least ten times. The chain recombines TRBV5-5 with TRBJ2-2; 9 bases match TRBD1. The CDR3 has 18 amino acids. The V and J ends lost 3 bases and 3 bases, in that order; junction bases with no gene match: 12. Per the germline V gene, CDR1 is SGHKS and CDR2 is YYEKEE (reference sequence). CDR3: CASSSNYRGLEDTGELFF. In nucleotides, the CDR3 is TGTGCCAGCAGCTCGAACTACAGGGGGCTTGAAGACACCGGGGAGCTGTTTTTT.

A note on this clonotype: A read error may be the cause here, since a much bigger clone is one base away. This sequence joins TRBV2 and TRBJ1-1; no clear D. V lost 5 bases to trimming and J lost 0 bases, with 13 bases between them. The V gene's germline CDR1 is SNHLY and CDR2 FYNNEI. The CDR3 covers 15 residues. CDR3 DNA sequence: TGTGCCAGCAGTAATGGTGGAGAGGTGAACACTGAAGCTTTCTTT. Translation: CASSNGGEVNTEAFF.

Remarks on this clonotype: A read error may produce the germline difference seen at one junction end. The chain uses TRBV19 and TRBJ1-1; a possible D gene is TRBD1 (5 bases). CDR1 is LNHDA, CDR2 SQIVND, per germline (reference sequence). The length of the CDR3 is 13 residues. CDR3 amino acids: CASSIGWGTETFF. CDR3 bases: TGTGCCAGTAGTATTGGTTGGGGCACTGAAACTTTCTTT.

There are many counts of this clonotype. This sequence joins TRBV7-9 and TRBJ1-3; no clear D gene. Per germline, CDR1 SEHNR and CDR2 FQNEAQ (reference sequence). The CDR3 runs to 15 residues. V was shortened by 4 bases and J by 0 bases, with 10 bases between the two germline ends. Here the CDR3 reads CASSSGRISGNTIYF. In nucleotides, the CDR3 is TGTGCCAGCAGCTCAGGACGGATCTCTGGAAACACCATATATTTT.

This clonotype has more than one count but fewer than ten. The V call is TRBV11-3, the J call TRBJ2-3; a possible D gene is TRBD1 (5 bases). The CDR3 contains 15 residues. The V and J ends lost 4 bases and 2 bases respectively, with 13 bases between them. Per germline, CDR1 SGHNT and CDR2 YENEEA. The chain's CDR3 is CASSSSTDLTDTQYF. DNA for the CDR3: TGTGCCAGCAGCTCCTCGACAGATCTCACAGATACGCAGTATTTT.

This clonotype was counted at least ten times. This sequence joins TRBV12-3 or TRBV12-4 and TRBJ2-1, with D possibly matching TRBD2 (6 bases). Trimming pared 3 bases from V and 2 bases from J, leaving 11 bases between. The CDR3 is made up of 15 amino acids. The CDR3, as DNA: TGTGCCAGCAGTTTTAACTCGGGAGCCTACAATGAGCAGTTCTTC. As protein: CASSFNSGAYNEQFF.

This clonotype was counted at least ten times. This chain connects TRBV6-5 to TRBJ2-7, with a tentative D call TRBD2 (5 bases). The CDR3 is made up of 16 amino acids. Trimming cost V 3 bases and J 3 bases, with 18 bases left between them. Germline V lookup: CDR1 MNHEY, CDR2 SVGAGI. In DNA, the CDR3 is TGTGCCAGCAGTTATGCGCCCGAGGAAGGGAGCTACGAGCAGTACTTC. This encodes CASSYAPEEGSYEQYF.

At least ten counts were recorded for this clonotype. The chain links TRBV19 to TRBJ1-2; D is ambiguous. The V gene lost 0 bases and the J gene lost 6 bases, with 11 bases spanning the gap. Germline CDR1 reads LNHDA; CDR2 reads SQIVND (reference sequence). CDR3 size: 14 residues. The CDR3 here is CASSIDRSYNGYTF. The CDR3, as DNA: TGTGCCAGTAGTATAGATCGATCGTATAATGGCTACACCTTC.

In this sample, this clonotype turned up many times. V is TRBV28 and J is TRBJ2-7, with a tentative D call TRBD2 (6 bases). Per the germline V gene, CDR1 is MDHEN and CDR2 is SYDVKM. This CDR3 region has 16 residues. V lost 3 bases and J 0 bases, leaving 15 bases between the germline ends. CDR3 in DNA: TGTGCCAGCAGTTTCAATACCAAACTAGCCTCCTACGAGCAGTACTTC. As protein: CASSFNTKLASYEQYF.

The V gene is TRBV11-2, the J gene TRBJ2-5; a possible D gene is TRBD1 (6 bases). The CDR3 loop spans 15 amino acids. Trimming left V 8 bases short and J 5 bases short, with 21 bases between. The germline CDR1 and CDR2 sequences are SGHAT and FQNNGV. The CDR3 is CASGATTGTDETQYF. The CDR3 region has the DNA TGTGCCAGCGGCGCAACGACAGGTACCGATGAGACCCAGTACTTC.